This T cell receptor (beta chain) comes out of a study of OX40 agonist ivuxolimab in advanced cancers. Turning to the overall study: Ivuxolimab, which targeted the costimulatory receptor OX40 (CD134), was an agonistic, fully human IgG2 monoclonal antibody. Intravenous ivuxolimab was administered to patients every 2 weeks at six dose levels: 0.01, 0.1, 0.3, 1.5, 3 and 10 mg/kg. Of the 50 or so patients in dose escalation, 19 had hepatocellular carcinoma, about 15 had melanoma, 9 had renal cell carcinoma and 9 had head and neck cancer. The dose-escalation cohort was around 84% male with a mean age of about 58 years, ranging from roughly 23 to 79. Patients were allowed to have had prior anti-PD-1, anti-PD-L1 or anti-CTLA-4 therapy, and less than 45% of the dose-escalation patients had previously received checkpoint inhibitors. Three dose-escalation patients achieved partial responses, one with hepatocellular carcinoma and two with cutaneous melanoma. The point of sequencing TCRbeta in the periphery was to test whether ivuxolimab changed TCR sequence diversity and drove clonal T-cell expansion. The paper covers the monotherapy dose-escalation part of the phase I ivuxolimab trial, which included N ≈ 52 patients.

Genomic DNA was extracted from sorted cells for sequencing of the TCRbeta CDR3 region. The immunoSEQ Assay was used for sequencing of TCRbeta CDR3 regions. Not all clones reach the TCRdb copy of this immuneACCESS table, which keeps in-frame sequences only. Checked studies attribute under half of the gap to unresolved V genes and leave the rest unexplained. In this sample the table shows approximately 40,000 clones, about 90% of which occur a single time. The ten most abundant clones make up around 17% of the sample. Counted from cysteine to phenylalanine, this CDR3 has 13 amino acids. Kept here is only the CDR3 DNA, which spans 39 bases and is read in frame from base 1. V trim: 2 bases; J trim: 8 bases; unmatched bases: 5. From a lookup of the germline V gene, CDR1 and CDR2 are SGDLS and YYNGEE. Patients with a history of autoimmune disease or receiving systemic immunosuppression were excluded from the trial. In every dose cohort, peripheral blood was drawn for TCR sequencing at baseline, cycle 4 day 1, and cycle 7 day 1. The samples were drawn from a first-in-human, open-label, multicenter phase I dose-escalation trial of ivuxolimab. The trial enrolled adults with locally advanced or metastatic head and neck squamous cell, hepatocellular, melanoma or renal cell carcinoma. Before TCR sequencing, CD4+ and CD8+ T cells were separately sorted from peripheral blood.

Results the study describes overall, beyond this receptor: Low levels of normalized T-cell clonal expansion were also shown by some nonresponding patients. Partial responders in the 0.1-3.0 mg/kg groups had among the lowest normalized peripheral clonal expansion, especially among CD8+ T cells. On average, CD8+ T cells showed more expanded clones than CD4+ T cells after ivuxolimab. Which antigens the clonally expanded peripheral T cells were specific for was not determined. At doses of 0.1 to 3.0 mg/kg, clonal expansion of both CD4+ and CD8+ blood T cells was observed from baseline to week 6.

Regarding this clone: Its cognate antigen has yet to be identified. Base qualities are not recorded, but no much larger clone differs from it by a single base.

This material consisted of CD4+ or CD8+ T cells sorted from blood, taken in a trial of the OX40 agonist ivuxolimab. The receptor comes from an adult with an advanced solid tumor such as melanoma, head and neck, liver or kidney cancer. The V and J segments used are TRBV9 and TRBJ1-2, and 8 bases in between align with TRBD1. CDR3 loop: CASSVTGALGYTF. The nucleotide sequence is given as TGTGCCAGCAGCGTGACAGGGGCGTTAGGCTACACCTTC.